This TCR beta chain appears in the sequencing data of a study of CD8 T cells in Susac syndrome (dated by TCRdb to the late 2010s). Regarding the research as a whole: Whether CD8+ T cell activation and differentiation in Susac syndrome was antigen driven was tested using repertoire sequencing. CD8+ T cell repertoire clonality was compared between some 12 healthy donors, around 14 Susac syndrome patients and around 15 multiple sclerosis patients. Broader findings and caveats from the paper: The study acknowledged that relatively few individuals were included in the TCR sequencing and HLA analysis.

Notes on this clonotype: Its specific antigen is unknown. No qualities accompany the bases; no much larger clone lies one base away.

RNA was extracted using the RNeasy kit, and roughly 0.45 to 1 microgram was reverse transcribed with random hexamers. The immunoSEQ multiplex PCR assay, covering 54 Vbeta and 13 Jbeta segments, was used to amplify TCR beta CDR3 regions. PCR amplification bias was corrected using a synthetic template baseline for primer optimization and computational correction. Turning to the authors' computational methods: Reads were annotated to V, D and J genes according to IMGT and were analyzed with immunoSEQ Analyzer, with only productive sequences retained. Clonality was calculated as one minus the Shannon entropy normalized by log2 of the number of productive unique sequences. Public and private clones were assessed among the 100 most prevalent clones of each patient and control. Clones were defined as Susac-specific if absent from the healthy and MS cohorts, from 900 to 1,300 published viral clones and from other ImmuneACCESS disease sequences. Using fastp trimming at Q25 and MiXCR clonotype assembly, TCRdb reanalyzed the public sequencing data and kept in-frame beta chains. Under each unique CDR3 protein, matching rows form one entry showing the most common genes and DNA. What appears here as the V and J calls and clone size reflects TCRdb's work, not the paper's. For this sample there are hundreds of thousands of distinct CDR3 sequences; about 85% appear just once. Together, the top ten hold approximately 0.11% of the sample.

At the junction V is shortened by 3 bases and J by 5 bases, with 11 bases in between. Reading the germline V gene (reference sequence) gives CDR1 PRHDT and CDR2 FYEKMQ. The CDR3, from cysteine to phenylalanine, totals 14 residues. The only DNA kept is the CDR3, 42 bases in frame from the first base. Peripheral blood CD8+ and CD4+ T cells from healthy donors, Susac syndrome patients and multiple sclerosis patients were profiled by high-throughput TCR beta sequencing. The multiple sclerosis controls were treatment-naive patients who had stable or active relapsing-remitting disease and met the revised McDonald criteria. Bulk CD8+ and CD4+ T cells were purified magnetically by negative isolation, whereas CD8+ TEMRA cells were enriched by FACS. Blood was drawn into EDTA tubes, processed within 24 hours, and PBMCs were isolated by density gradient centrifugation. PBMCs destined for TCR sequencing were cryopreserved in liquid nitrogen and later thawed in a 37 °C water bath. A purity of at least 90% was achieved for sorted or isolated CD4+, CD8+ and CD8+ TEMRA cells.

The chain uses TRBV13 and TRBJ2-1; the D call is tentative, TRBD1 or TRBD2, as each matches 5 bases. The sequence came from a human donor with multiple sclerosis. The source material was CD8+ T cells from PBMCs. The sequenced DNA: TGTGCCAGCAGCTTCGGACACGGGAACAATGAGCAGTTCTTC. Translation gives CASSFGHGNNEQFF.